This T cell receptor (beta chain) was sequenced during a study of shared clonotypes between healthy human individuals. Study at large: Donor ages ranged 18 to 49 years: a couple of women, a few men. Overall study findings and caveats: Sequencing depth was a factor that was expected to affect clonotype sharing among donors. Of the naive CD4 clonotypes, roughly 5% were shared across several donors.

Comments on this clone: The antigen is undetermined.

How the authors handled the data: Owing to the provision of junction-only sequences devoid of quality scores by immunoSEQ, filtering differed. Method: immunoSEQ multiplex PCR; TCRdb's copy keeps in-frame clones and lacks some. Clone size and V and J calls were adopted from that table, with D and trimming inferred from the DNA. This sample yields roughly 2.2 million clones, of which about 90% are seen a single time; more than 0.35% belongs to the top ten. The CDR3 loop spans 12 amino acids. Trimming removed 4 bases at V and 8 bases at J, with 11 bases between. Germline V gene data show CDR1 as LNHNV and CDR2 as YYDKDF (reference sequence).

This clonotype originated in a man younger than 35 in good health. Some clones in this sample may be carry-over from other donors' samples. The chain combines TRBV15 with TRBJ1-2; possible D gene TRBD1, 5 bases. Source material: naive CD4+ T cells from PBMCs. Subset denoted: CD45RA+ positively selected. CDR3 bases: TGTGCCACCAGCATCTCAGGGACCGGCTACACCTTC. The encoded protein is CATSISGTGYTF. Full variable domain (outside the CDR3, taken from reference TRBV15 and TRBJ1-2): DAMVIQNPRYQVTQFGKPVTLSCSQTLNHNVMYWYQQKSSQAPKLLFHYYDKDFNNEADTPDNFQSRRPNTSFCFLDIRSPGLGDTAMYLCATSISGTGYTFGSGTRLTVV.